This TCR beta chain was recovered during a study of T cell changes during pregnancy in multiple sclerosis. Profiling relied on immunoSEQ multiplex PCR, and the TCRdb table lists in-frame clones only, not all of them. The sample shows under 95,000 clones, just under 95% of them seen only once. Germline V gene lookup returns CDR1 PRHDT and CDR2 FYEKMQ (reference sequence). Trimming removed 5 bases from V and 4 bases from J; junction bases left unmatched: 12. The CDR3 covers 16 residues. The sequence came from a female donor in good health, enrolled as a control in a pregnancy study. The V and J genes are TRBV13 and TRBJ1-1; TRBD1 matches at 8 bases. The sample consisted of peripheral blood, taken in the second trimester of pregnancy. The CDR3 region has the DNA TGTGCCAGCAGCCAACCCCTGGGACAGGTTTTCACTGAAGCTTTCTTT. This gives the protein CASSQPLGQVFTEAFF.